The 14 T cell receptor beta chains listed next were all sequenced from one sample in a study of blood T cell repertoires in COVID-19. Assay used: immunoSEQ multiplex PCR; TCRdb lists only in-frame clones, some missing. The sample lists under 200,000 clones, roughly 72% occurring once. The sample was peripheral blood. The source of these receptors is a woman older than 75 with acute or convalescent COVID-19.

CDR3 sequence (DNA): TGCGCCAGCAGCCCACTAGCGCTGAGCTCCTACAATGAGCAGTTCTTC. As protein: CASSPLALSSYNEQFF. The chain joins TRBV5-1 to TRBJ2-1; 7 bases map to TRBD2. The V segment lost 4 bases and the J segment 0 bases; nucleotides outside the gene matches: 7. This CDR3 contains 16 residues. Looked up from germline, CDR1 is SGHRS and CDR2 is YFSETQ.

The V gene is TRBV5-1, the J gene TRBJ2-1; 13 positions match TRBD2. The V gene end was trimmed by 6 bases and the J gene end by 7 bases; junction bases not matched to a gene: 16. Germline lookup yields CDR1 SGHRS and CDR2 YFSETQ. CDR3 size: 18 residues. The CDR3 spells CASTALSWTSGRRNEQFF. In DNA, the CDR3 is TGCGCCAGCACCGCACTTTCGTGGACTAGCGGGAGAAGGAATGAGCAGTTCTTC.

The chain uses TRBV3-1 (or the pseudogene TRBV3-2) and TRBJ2-5; tentatively, D is TRBD1 (6 bases). The germline gives CDR1 LGHDT, CDR2 YNNKEL (reference sequence). This CDR3 is built from 14 residues. V gave up 5 bases and J gave up 2 bases, with 12 bases separating them. CDR3 sequence reads: CASSARTVQETQYF. The CDR3 DNA sequence: TGTGCCAGCAGCGCCCGGACAGTACAAGAGACCCAGTACTTC.

The chain carries TRBV4-2 and TRBJ2-3; 11 bases match TRBD2. Germline loops: CDR1 LGHNA, CDR2 YNFKEQ. This CDR3 contains 18 residues. Trimming at V came to 2 bases and at J to 5 bases, leaving 12 bases not matched to a gene. The CDR3 here is CASSQQFVAGGPVDTQYF. CDR3 bases: TGTGCCAGCAGCCAACAATTCGTAGCGGGGGGGCCAGTAGATACGCAGTATTTT.

This clone was seen only once. J is TRBJ2-1 and V is TRBV9; no definite D call. V gave up 3 bases and J gave up 2 bases, with 15 bases separating them. This CDR3 has 16 residues. CDR1 and CDR2 from the germline V gene are SGDLS and YYNGEE. CDR3 region: CASSATWRRTYNEQFF. The CDR3 DNA reads as TGTGCCAGCAGCGCAACGTGGCGGAGAACCTACAATGAGCAGTTCTTC. The full variable domain, its missing parts supplied by reference TRBV9 and TRBJ2-1, is DSGVTQTPKHLITATGQRVTLRCSPRSGDLSVYWYQQSLDQGLQFLIQYYNGEERAKGNILERFSAQQFPDLHSELNLSSLELGDSALYFCASSATWRRTYNEQFFGPGTRLTVL.

This clone was seen more than once but under ten times. This sequence joins TRBV11-3 and TRBJ2-1, with D perhaps matching TRBD2 (5 bases). This CDR3 region has 12 residues. Germline V gene data show CDR1 as SGHNT and CDR2 as YENEEA. The ends were cut back, 6 bases at V and 10 bases at J, with 13 bases in the middle. The CDR3 DNA sequence: TGTGCCAGCAGTACAAGGGAGCCGGAGCAGTTCTTC. Its translation: CASSTREPEQFF. The whole variable domain, filled in from reference TRBV11-3 and TRBJ2-1, reads EAGVVQSPRYKIIEKKQPVAFWCNPISGHNTLYWYLQNLGQGPELLIRYENEEAVDDSQLPKDRFSAERLKGVDSTLKIQPAELGDSAVYLCASSTREPEQFFGPGTRLTVL.

This clone has more than one count but fewer than ten. The gene calls are TRBV7-9 and TRBJ2-2, with 8 bases matching TRBD1. Germline-derived CDR1 and CDR2 are SEHNR and FQNEAQ (reference sequence). The V gene end was trimmed by 4 bases and the J gene end by 0 bases; junction bases not matched to a gene: 1. The CDR3 extends over 15 amino acids. The chain's CDR3 is CASSSGQANTGELFF. DNA for the CDR3: TGTGCCAGCAGCTCGGGACAGGCGAACACCGGGGAGCTGTTTTTT.

The chain has TRBV6-1 and TRBJ1-4, with 7 bases that match TRBD1. CDR1 and CDR2 (germline): MNHNS, SASEGT. This CDR3 is built from 17 residues. V lost 1 base, J lost 4 bases, and 9 bases stayed unmatched. The CDR3 sequence is CASSEVTGAGLNEKLFF. The CDR3 coding sequence is TGTGCCAGCAGTGAAGTTACAGGGGCCGGACTTAATGAAAAACTGTTTTTT.

The chain couples TRBV7-9 to TRBJ2-3; 7 nucleotides line up with TRBD2. This CDR3 is 15 amino acids long. V shed 5 bases and J 4 bases; nucleotides not matched to a gene: 9. CDR1 SEHNR and CDR2 FQNEAQ come from the germline V gene (reference sequence). The DNA for the CDR3 is TGTGCCAGCAGCCCCCCGACTAGCCCGGCAGATACGCAGTATTTT. Protein: CASSPPTSPADTQYF.

V usage is TRBV12-5 and J usage is TRBJ1-5; 7 positions agree with TRBD1. Germline CDR1 is LGHNT and CDR2 is FRNRAP. V lost 7 bases and J lost 6; bases outside the gene matches: 12. This CDR3 spans 15 amino acids. CDR3 in DNA: TGTGCTAGTGCCCAGGCTGTGGGACAGAGTCAGCCCCAGCATTTT. It is translated as CASAQAVGQSQPQHF.

The genes are TRBV6-1 and TRBJ2-3; TRBD2 matches at 7 bases. CDR1 and CDR2 from the germline V gene are MNHNS and SASEGT. The CDR3 covers 15 residues. J lost 3 bases, V lost 2 bases, and 5 bases had no gene match. This CDR3 reads CASSESVGGTDTQYF. CDR3 nucleotides: TGTGCCAGCAGTGAAAGTGTCGGGGGGACAGATACGCAGTATTTT.

The chain joins TRBV30 to TRBJ2-1; D perhaps matches TRBD2 (6 bases). The CDR3 covers 16 residues. Germline lookup yields CDR1 GTSNPN and CDR2 SVGIG (reference sequence). The V end was cut by 2 bases, the J end by 3 bases, with 17 bases between. CDR3 in amino acids: CAWSPWGLQNYNEQFF. The CDR3 DNA reads as TGTGCCTGGAGTCCCTGGGGACTCCAAAACTACAATGAGCAGTTCTTC.

The rearrangement joins TRBV5-1 to TRBJ1-1; 9 bases are a match to TRBD1. This CDR3 contains 14 residues. V lost 3 bases, J lost 5 bases, and 5 bases stayed unmatched. The V gene's germline CDR1 is SGHRS and CDR2 YFSETQ. The CDR3 DNA sequence: TGCGCCAGCAGCTCGGGACAGGGCGCAACTGAAGCTTTCTTT. Translation gives CASSSGQGATEAFF.

The CDR3 nucleotides are TGTGCCAGCAGCGTAGGTCAGAGGTTAAGTTTTGGGGCCAACGTCCTGACTTTC. It specifies CASSVGQRLSFGANVLTF. This chain links TRBV9 with TRBJ2-6; D is unresolved. The CDR3 extends over 18 amino acids. The V end lost 0 bases, the J end lost 3 bases, and 16 bases lay between the germline ends. Per the germline V gene, CDR1 is SGDLS and CDR2 is YYNGEE.